This TCR beta chain was profiled in a study of identical twins. In germline, CDR1 is SGHAT, CDR2 FQNNGV. The CDR3 loop spans 14 amino acids. V trimming: 3 bases; J trimming: 2 bases; junction bases outside the gene matches: 3. General observations from the study: Cord blood beta clonotypes that were abundant carried fewer insertions, and memory repertoires showed no such trend. It was possible that invariant MAIT and iNKT cells partly confounded the zero-insertion analyses.

Only healthy Caucasians were included as donors. TCRdb used MiXCR to reprocess the 5' RACE reads, holding one entry per CDR3 protein. The data hold 400,000 to 550,000 distinct CDR3 sequences, with more than 13% observed a single time. This clonotype was seen a few times. Its antigen is currently unknown. The same data also went into a second study, on yellow fever vaccine responses in identical twins. That investigation notes: After vaccination, twins' T cell response reportedly seemed partly convergent, partly personalized.

The specimen sequenced was CD4+ T cells sorted from blood. This TCR was sampled from a woman younger than 35 in good health. V and J are TRBV11-2 and TRBJ1-1; 7 bases agree with TRBD1. The CDR3 is CASSFEGANTEAFF. In DNA, the CDR3 is TGTGCCAGCAGCTTTGAGGGGGCTAACACTGAAGCTTTCTTT.